The sequence of this T cell receptor beta chain was determined in a study of CD8 T cells in ankylosing spondylitis. Study-wide points: Seemingly distinctive of ankylosing spondylitis blood was a TCR beta motif formed by eight highly homologous variants.

CDR1 SGHVS and CDR2 FQNEAQ come from the germline V gene. CDR3 length equals 16 residues. V gave up 5 bases and J gave up 1 base; unmatched junction bases: 9. Using its own MiXCR run on the 5' RACE reads, TCRdb lists one record per CDR3 protein. The data show approximately 540,000 distinct CDR3 sequences, roughly 13% seen once. This clonotype was seen only a few times. Its antigen is still unknown. Sequenced input: blood, either unsorted or a sorted T cell fraction (not recorded which). V gene TRBV7-8 combines with J gene TRBJ2-7, with 9 bases matching TRBD1. This receptor was identified in a male donor with ankylosing spondylitis. The CDR3 DNA sequence: TGTGCCAGCAGCACTTACAGGGGGCTAGAATCCTACGAGCAGTACTTC. The encoded protein is CASSTYRGLESYEQYF.